This TCR beta chain was identified during a study of shared clonotypes between healthy human individuals. General study points: In a handful of donors, about 5% of naive CD4 clonotypes appeared in common.

Sequencing was performed with immunoSEQ multiplex PCR; in TCRdb, only in-frame clones are kept and a portion is missing. The sample lists around 1.5 million clones; 95% to 99% were seen once. Donors comprised healthy HIV-negative adults lacking recent acute infections or vaccinations. About this clone itself: Its specificity is unknown.

Per germline, CDR1 SGHTA and CDR2 FQGNSA. The CDR3 extends over 15 amino acids. Losses at the gene ends were 5 bases for V and 0 bases for J; bases not matched to a gene: 5. The rearrangement joins TRBV7-2 to TRBJ2-7, with 9 bases lining up with TRBD2. The sequence derives from a man between 25 and 39 years old in good health. The source material was naive CD4+ T cells sorted from blood. Subset given: CD45RA+ positively selected. The DNA for the CDR3 is TGTGCCAGCAGCAATCTAGCGGGGAGCTCCTACGAGCAGTACTTC. Translation: CASSNLAGSSYEQYF. Based on the CDR3 plus reference TRBV7-2 and TRBJ2-7, the full variable domain is GAGVSQSPSNKVTEKGKDVELRCDPISGHTALYWYRQSLGQGLEFLIYFQGNSAPDKSGLPSDRFSAERTGGSVSTLTIQRTQQEDSAVYLCASSNLAGSSYEQYFGPGTRLTVT.